The rows below give T cell receptor beta chains drawn from one sample of a study of vaccination effects on CD4 cells after COVID-19. Clones were sequenced by immunoSEQ multiplex PCR, and TCRdb holds only the in-frame ones, with some missing. The sample consists of nearly 45,000 clones, 72% of them appearing once. No cognate antigen is known for these TCRs. The material sequenced was CD4+ T cells from PBMCs cultured without peptide, taken after COVID-19 vaccination. The receptors come from a human donor who received a COVID-19 vaccine. The CDR3 runs from the conserved cysteine through the conserved F or W. Each record gives: D gene, clone size, J gene, V gene, CDR3 DNA, CDR3 protein. A D gene is named only where the DNA matches it firmly. Size is stated for part of the rows, as once, few or many counts, or as a class when the clone is expanded.

D: -
size: -
J: TRBJ2-5
V: TRBV10-3
DNA: TGTGCCATCAGTGTTAATATAGGGGAGACCCAGTACTTC
CDR3: CAISVNIGETQYF

D: -
size: -
J: TRBJ1-1
V: TRBV19
DNA: TGTGCCAGTAGTACCCTCAAACAGGGTAATACTGAAGCTTTCTTT
CDR3: CASSTLKQGNTEAFF

D: -
size: -
J: TRBJ2-3
V: TRBV7-2
DNA: TGTGCCAGCAGCTTAAACGCGGCCGCCGATACGCAGTATTTT
CDR3: CASSLNAAADTQYF

D: -
size: -
J: TRBJ2-2
V: TRBV5-6
DNA: TGTGCCAGCAGCTTGGCCGGGATCAACACCGGGGAGCTGTTTTTT
CDR3: CASSLAGINTGELFF

D: -
size: -
J: TRBJ1-4
V: TRBV5-5
DNA: TGTGCCAGCAGCTTGACAGGAGAAAAACTGTTTTTT
CDR3: CASSLTGEKLFF

D: -
size: -
J: TRBJ1-5
V: TRBV30
DNA: TGTGCCTGGAGTGCGGGTGGGCCCCAGCATTTT
CDR3: CAWSAGGPQHF

D: -
size: once
J: TRBJ1-1
V: TRBV3-1/TRBV3-2
DNA: TGTGCCAGCAGCCAAGCCGGAGGACCGAACACTGAAGCTTTCTTT
CDR3: CASSQAGGPNTEAFF

D: TRBD2
size: -
J: TRBJ2-1
V: TRBV20-1
DNA: TGCAGTGCTAGTAAGCGGGGTGCCTACAATGAGCAGTTCTTC
CDR3: CSASKRGAYNEQFF

D: TRBD2
size: few
J: TRBJ2-5
V: TRBV7-9
DNA: TGTGCCAGCAGCTTAAGGAGCCTAGCGGGGGGGTCCCAGTACTTC
CDR3: CASSLRSLAGGSQYF

D: -
size: -
J: TRBJ2-7
V: TRBV5-1
DNA: TGCGCCAGCAGCTTGGGGCGCTCCGCCTACGAGCAGTACTTC
CDR3: CASSLGRSAYEQYF

D: TRBD1
size: -
J: TRBJ2-1
V: TRBV10-1
DNA: TGCGCCAGCCGTGGGGCAGGGGGAACTGAGCAGTTCTTC
CDR3: CASRGAGGTEQFF

D: -
size: -
J: TRBJ2-6
V: TRBV9
DNA: TGTGCCAGCGCCCCTCGGGGCGGTCCCCAATTTGGGGCCAACGTCCTGACTTTC
CDR3: CASAPRGGPQFGANVLTF

D: -
size: -
J: TRBJ2-1
V: TRBV2
DNA: TGTGCCAGCAGAACGACTGAAACTTCAGTACCCAATGAGCAGTTCTTC
CDR3: CASRTTETSVPNEQFF

D: -
size: -
J: TRBJ2-3
V: TRBV4-1
DNA: TGCGCCAGCAGCCAAGACAGCCTACGTACGCAGTATTTT
CDR3: CASSQDSLRTQYF

D: -
size: -
J: TRBJ1-1
V: TRBV5-6
DNA: TGTGCCAGCAGCTGGCGCGTAGGGGTTGTGATGAACACTGAAGCTTTCTTT
CDR3: CASSWRVGVVMNTEAFF

D: -
size: -
J: TRBJ1-6
V: TRBV27
DNA: TGTGCCAGCAGTTTATTGGGGGAGAATTCACCCCTCCACTTT
CDR3: CASSLLGENSPLHF

D: -
size: few
J: TRBJ2-2
V: TRBV2
DNA: TGTGCCAGCAGTGGACCTAGCCGGCACACCGGGGAGCTGTTTTTT
CDR3: CASSGPSRHTGELFF